These T cell receptor beta chains were read from a single sample in a study of beta chain features in type 1 diabetes. Clones were read by immunoSEQ multiplex PCR, and TCRdb kept only the in-frame ones, dropping some. The sample holds about 300,000 clones, 7% to 9% seen once. Sequenced: central memory CD4+ T cells from blood. The origin of the receptors is a woman younger than 35 in good health. Each CDR3 is given with its conserved first and last residue. The order of the fields is CDR3 protein, CDR3 DNA, V gene, clone size, J gene, D gene. D genes are given only for firm matches. Rows give clone size only sometimes, using once, few, many, or a class for an expanded clone.

CASSLAGGKETQYF	TGTGCTAGCAGCTTAGCAGGGGGCAAAGAGACCCAGTACTTC	TRBV7-7	few	TRBJ2-5	TRBD1
CASSQTGLATDTQYF	TGCGCCAGCAGCCAAACGGGACTAGCCACAGATACGCAGTATTTT	TRBV4-1	many	TRBJ2-3	TRBD2
CASSQHRDSQETQYF	TGCGCCAGCAGCCAACACCGGGACTCGCAAGAGACCCAGTACTTC	TRBV4-3	.	TRBJ2-5	.
CASSLSGEFTGELFF	TGTGCCAGCAGTTTATCGGGAGAGTTCACCGGGGAGCTGTTTTTT	TRBV27	.	TRBJ2-2	.
CASTTSSSTDTQYF	TGTGCCAGTACCACAAGCTCTAGCACAGATACGCAGTATTTT	TRBV19	few	TRBJ2-3	.
CASSLDLQGLFF	TGTGCCAGCAGTTTAGATTTACAGGGGTTGTTTTTT	TRBV28	few	TRBJ2-2	TRBD1
CASSLGRTNEKLFF	TGTGCCAGCAGCTTGGGACGAACTAATGAAAAACTGTTTTTT	TRBV5-6	few	TRBJ1-4	.
CASSPKVDYGYTF	TGTGCCAGCAGCCCCAAAGTGGACTATGGCTACACCTTC	TRBV7-9	.	TRBJ1-2	.
CASSSHPPFSAGGQDTQYF	TGTGCCAGCAGCTCCCACCCCCCATTCTCGGCGGGGGGGCAAGATACGCAGTATTTT	TRBV7-2	many	TRBJ2-3	TRBD2
CASSVDQDYGYTF	TGTGCCAGCAGCGTAGACCAGGATTATGGCTACACCTTC	TRBV9	.	TRBJ1-2	.